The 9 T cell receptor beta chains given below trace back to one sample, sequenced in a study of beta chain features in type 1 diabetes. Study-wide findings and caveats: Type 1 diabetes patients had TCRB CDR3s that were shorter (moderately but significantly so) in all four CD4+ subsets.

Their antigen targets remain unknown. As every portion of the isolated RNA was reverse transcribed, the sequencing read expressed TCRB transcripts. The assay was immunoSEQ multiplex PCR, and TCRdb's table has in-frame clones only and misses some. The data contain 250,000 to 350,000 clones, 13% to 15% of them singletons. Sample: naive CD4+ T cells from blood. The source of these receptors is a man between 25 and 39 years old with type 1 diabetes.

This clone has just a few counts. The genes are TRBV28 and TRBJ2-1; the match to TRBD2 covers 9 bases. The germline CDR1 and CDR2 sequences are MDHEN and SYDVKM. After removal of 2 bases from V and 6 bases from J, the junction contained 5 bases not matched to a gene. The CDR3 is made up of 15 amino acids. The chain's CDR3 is CASSLAASGVNEQFF. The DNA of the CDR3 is TGTGCCAGCAGTTTAGCGGCTAGCGGGGTCAATGAGCAGTTCTTC.

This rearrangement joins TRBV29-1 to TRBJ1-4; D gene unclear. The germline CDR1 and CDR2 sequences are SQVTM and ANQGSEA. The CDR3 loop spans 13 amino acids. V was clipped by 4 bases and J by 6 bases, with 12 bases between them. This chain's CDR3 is CSVGASSDEKLFF. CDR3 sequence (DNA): TGCAGCGTTGGGGCCTCGAGTGATGAAAAACTGTTTTTT.

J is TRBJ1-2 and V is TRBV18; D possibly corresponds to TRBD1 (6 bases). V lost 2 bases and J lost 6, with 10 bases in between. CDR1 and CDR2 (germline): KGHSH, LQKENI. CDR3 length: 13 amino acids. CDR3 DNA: TGTGCCAGCTCACCAAGGACAGAAGATGGCTACACCTTC. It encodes CASSPRTEDGYTF.

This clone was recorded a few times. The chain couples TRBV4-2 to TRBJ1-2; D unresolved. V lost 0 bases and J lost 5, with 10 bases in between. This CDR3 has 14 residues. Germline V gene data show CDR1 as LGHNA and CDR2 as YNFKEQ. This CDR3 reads CASSQDGPFYGYTF. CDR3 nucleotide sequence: TGTGCCAGCAGCCAAGATGGCCCCTTTTATGGCTACACCTTC.

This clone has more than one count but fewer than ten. Here the CDR3 DNA reads TGCGCCAGCAGCGGCCTACAGGGGAACCCCTACGAGCAGTACTTC. It specifies CASSGLQGNPYEQYF. The genes are TRBV4-1 and TRBJ2-7, with 7 bases identical to TRBD1. V lost 5 bases, J lost 2 bases, and 9 bases stayed unmatched. Germline V gene data show CDR1 as MGHRA and CDR2 as YSYEKL. The CDR3 spans 15 residues.

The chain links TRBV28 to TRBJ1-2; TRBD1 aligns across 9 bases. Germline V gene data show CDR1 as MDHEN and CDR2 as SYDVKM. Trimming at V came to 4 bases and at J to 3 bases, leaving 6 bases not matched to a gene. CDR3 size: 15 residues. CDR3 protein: CASSSGQGRHYGYTF. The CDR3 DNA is TGTGCCAGCAGTTCCGGACAGGGGAGGCACTATGGCTACACCTTC.

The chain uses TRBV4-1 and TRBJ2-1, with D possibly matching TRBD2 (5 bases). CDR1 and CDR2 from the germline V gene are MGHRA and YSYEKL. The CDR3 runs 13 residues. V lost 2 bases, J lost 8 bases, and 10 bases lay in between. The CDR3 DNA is TGCGCCAGCAGCCAACTAGCCGTCCATGAGCAGTTCTTC. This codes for CASSQLAVHEQFF.

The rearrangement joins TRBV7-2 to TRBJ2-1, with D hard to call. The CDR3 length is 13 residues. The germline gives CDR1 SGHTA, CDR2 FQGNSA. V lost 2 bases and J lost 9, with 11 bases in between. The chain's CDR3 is CASSLRAIGEQFF. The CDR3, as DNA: TGTGCCAGCAGCTTACGAGCGATCGGTGAGCAGTTCTTC.

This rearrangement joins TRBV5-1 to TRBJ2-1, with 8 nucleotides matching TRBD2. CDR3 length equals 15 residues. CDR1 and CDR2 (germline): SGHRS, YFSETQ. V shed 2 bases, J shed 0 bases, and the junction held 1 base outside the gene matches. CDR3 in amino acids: CASSLAGVSYNEQFF. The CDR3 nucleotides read TGCGCCAGCAGCTTAGCGGGAGTCTCCTACAATGAGCAGTTCTTC.